The clone carrying this T cell receptor (beta chain) was seen at least ten times. Its antigen remains unknown. The data were taken from a study of T cells in Graves' hyperthyroidism and ophthalmopathy. Overall study context: Initial diagnosis, before any treatment, was when peripheral blood was collected.

The TCR beta CDR3 regions underwent amplification using RNA transcripts as the source. HTBI primers drove first-round RT-PCR of the TCR CDR3. TCRdb re-analysed the multiplex PCR reads in MiXCR, keeping a single row per CDR3 protein. The data contain approximately 600,000 distinct CDR3 sequences, less than 25% of them singletons. Study-level findings and limits: For ophthalmopathy, model prediction preceded onset by a median roughly 6.2 months.

The origin of this receptor is a man aged 25 to 40 with Graves' ophthalmopathy. Sequencing input: blood.

CDR3 coding DNA: TGTGCCAGCAGTCTCATAAATCAGCCCCAGCATTTT. Translating it yields CASSLINQPQHF. The chain links TRBV28 to TRBJ1-5, with D hard to call. The CDR3 covers 12 residues. The ends were cut back, 5 bases at V and 4 bases at J, with 6 bases in the middle. The V gene's germline CDR1 is MDHEN and CDR2 SYDVKM.